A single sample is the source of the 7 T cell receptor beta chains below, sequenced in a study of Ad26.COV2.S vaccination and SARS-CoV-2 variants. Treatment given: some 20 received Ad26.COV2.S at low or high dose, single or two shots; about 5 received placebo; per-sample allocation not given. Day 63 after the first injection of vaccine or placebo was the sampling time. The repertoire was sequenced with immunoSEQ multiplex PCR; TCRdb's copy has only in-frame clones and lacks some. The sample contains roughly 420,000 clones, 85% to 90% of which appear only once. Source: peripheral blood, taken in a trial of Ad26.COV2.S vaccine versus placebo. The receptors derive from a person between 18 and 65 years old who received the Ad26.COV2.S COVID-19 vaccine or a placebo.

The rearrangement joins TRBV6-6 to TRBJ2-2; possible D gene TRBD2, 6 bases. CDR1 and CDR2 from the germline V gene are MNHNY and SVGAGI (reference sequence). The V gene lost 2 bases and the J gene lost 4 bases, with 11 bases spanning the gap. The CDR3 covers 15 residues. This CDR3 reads CASSYVGGGTGELFF. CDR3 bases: TGTGCCAGCAGTTACGTCGGGGGTGGCACCGGGGAGCTGTTTTTT.

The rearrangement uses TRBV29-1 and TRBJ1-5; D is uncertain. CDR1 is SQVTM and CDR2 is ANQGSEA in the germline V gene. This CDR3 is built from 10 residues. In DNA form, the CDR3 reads TGCATCGGTTCCAATCAGCCCCAGCATTTT. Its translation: CIGSNQPQHF.

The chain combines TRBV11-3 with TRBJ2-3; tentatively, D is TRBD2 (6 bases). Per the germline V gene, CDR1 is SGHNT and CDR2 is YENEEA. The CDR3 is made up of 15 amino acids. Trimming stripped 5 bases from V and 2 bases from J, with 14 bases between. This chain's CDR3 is CASSPGTYFTDTQYF. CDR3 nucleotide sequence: TGTGCCAGCAGCCCCGGGACTTATTTCACAGATACGCAGTATTTT.

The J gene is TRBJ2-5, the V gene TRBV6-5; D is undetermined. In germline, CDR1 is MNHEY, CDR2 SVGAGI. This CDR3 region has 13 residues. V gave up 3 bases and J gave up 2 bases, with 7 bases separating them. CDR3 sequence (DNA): TGTGCCAGCAGTTATCCCGTTCAAGAGACCCAGTACTTC. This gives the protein CASSYPVQETQYF.

The CDR3 nucleotides read TGTGCCAGCAGTGCACGACAGGGTGAGGGTCAGCCCCAGCATTTT. It is translated as CASSARQGEGQPQHF. The chain recombines TRBV6-6 with TRBJ1-5; 7 positions match TRBD1. The CDR3 consists of 15 residues. Germline V gene lookup returns CDR1 MNHNY and CDR2 SVGAGI (reference sequence). V shed 5 bases, J shed 6 bases, and the junction held 10 bases outside the gene matches.

CDR3: CAIRGGGYTF. The CDR3 DNA reads as TGTGCCATCAGGGGGGGCGGCTACACCTTC. This chain uses TRBV10-3 with TRBJ1-2; TRBD1 might be the D (6 bases). The V and J ends lost 6 bases and 8 bases respectively, with 7 bases between them. The CDR3 spans 10 residues. Germline V lookup: CDR1 ENHRY, CDR2 SYGVKD.

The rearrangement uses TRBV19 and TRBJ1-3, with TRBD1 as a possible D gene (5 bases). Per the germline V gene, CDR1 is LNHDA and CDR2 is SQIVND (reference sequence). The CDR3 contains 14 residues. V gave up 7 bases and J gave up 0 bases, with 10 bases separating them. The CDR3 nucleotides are TGTGCCAGTATTTCAGGGAGCTCTGGAAACACCATATATTTT. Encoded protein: CASISGSSGNTIYF.